This TCR beta chain was captured in a study of T cell repertoires in cytomegalovirus infection (dated by TCRdb to about 2019). About the study as a whole: Because public TCR beta signatures pointed to carriage of CMV infection together with the matching HLA type, the HLA type of each donor mattered for the analysis.

This clonotype showed up just a few times. Its antigen remains unidentified. Germline and junction disagree at one end, which may indicate a read error. Sequences MNHEY (CDR1) and SVGAGI (CDR2) are obtained from the germline V gene. Taken from cysteine to phenylalanine, the CDR3 has 12 residues. Only the CDR3 portion is preserved as DNA: 36 bases, with reading frame beginning at the first base. Study-level results and caveats: In both this cohort and an independent cohort of several hundred donors, the cumulative frequency of public TCR beta family members distinguished carriers of CMV infection plus the relevant HLA type. In the ex vivo response, HLA-C-restricted CMV-specific TCR beta clonotypes were dominant, and in two of eight donors the single most frequent clonotype came from this HLA-C-restricted group.

TCRdb lists the instrument as Illumina HiSeq 1500. TCRdb reanalyzed the raw reads on its own, using fastp at Q25 for trimming and MiXCR for clone calling, and kept in-frame beta chains. Every CDR3 protein is listed once, alongside the most common genes and DNA of its rows. Across this sample there are 150,000 to 200,000 distinct CDR3 sequences, with about 20% seen only once. The top ten clones comprise 2.9% of the sample. The chain uses TRBV6-5 and TRBJ2-7, and TRBD1 aligns with 7 junction nucleotides. This sequence originates from a human donor in good health (CMV status not recorded). Some clones in this sample may be carry-over from other donors' samples. The source material was PBMCs. This receptor has the CDR3 CASSYRGQAQIF. The DNA is as follows: TGTGCCAGCAGTTACCGAGGACAGGCCCAAATATTC.